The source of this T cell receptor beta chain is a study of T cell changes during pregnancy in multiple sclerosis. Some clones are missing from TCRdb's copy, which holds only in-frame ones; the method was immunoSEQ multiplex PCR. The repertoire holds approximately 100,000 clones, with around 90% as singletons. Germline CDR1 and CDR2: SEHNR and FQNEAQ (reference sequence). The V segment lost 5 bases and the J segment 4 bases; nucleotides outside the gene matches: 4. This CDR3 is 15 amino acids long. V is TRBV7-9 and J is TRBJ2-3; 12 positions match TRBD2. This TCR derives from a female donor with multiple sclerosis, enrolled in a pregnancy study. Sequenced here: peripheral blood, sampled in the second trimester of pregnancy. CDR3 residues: CASSPTSGSPDTQYF. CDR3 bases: TGTGCCAGCAGCCCGACTAGCGGGAGCCCAGATACGCAGTATTTT.